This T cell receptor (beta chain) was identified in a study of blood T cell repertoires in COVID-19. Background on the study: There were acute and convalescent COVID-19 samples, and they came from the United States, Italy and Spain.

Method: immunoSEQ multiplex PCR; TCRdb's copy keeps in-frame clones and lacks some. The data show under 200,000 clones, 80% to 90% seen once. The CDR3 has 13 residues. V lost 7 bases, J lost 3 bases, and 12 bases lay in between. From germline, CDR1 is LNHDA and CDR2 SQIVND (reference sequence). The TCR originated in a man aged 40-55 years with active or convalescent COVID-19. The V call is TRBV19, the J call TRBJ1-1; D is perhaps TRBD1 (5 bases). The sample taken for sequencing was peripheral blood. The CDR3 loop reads CASTSGGDTEAFF. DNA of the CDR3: TGTGCCAGTACATCGGGAGGGGACACTGAAGCTTTCTTT.